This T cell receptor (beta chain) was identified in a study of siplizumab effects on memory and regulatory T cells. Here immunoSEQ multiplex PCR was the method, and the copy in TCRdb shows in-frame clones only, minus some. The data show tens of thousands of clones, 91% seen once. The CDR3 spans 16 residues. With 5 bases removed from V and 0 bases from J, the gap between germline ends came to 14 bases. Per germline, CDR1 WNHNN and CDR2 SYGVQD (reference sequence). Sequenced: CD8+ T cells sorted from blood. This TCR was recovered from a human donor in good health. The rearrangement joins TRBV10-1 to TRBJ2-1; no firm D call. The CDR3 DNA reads TGCGCCAGCAGTCAGAGCTTAATGAGCTCCTACAATGAGCAGTTCTTC. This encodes CASSQSLMSSYNEQFF.